This is a list of T cell receptor beta chains from one sample in a study of cytomegalovirus exposure and HLA in healthy donors. Some clones are missing from TCRdb's copy, which holds only in-frame ones; the method was immunoSEQ multiplex PCR. The sample lists under 170,000 clones, roughly 63% occurring once. The sample taken for sequencing was PBMCs. These receptors all stem from a woman aged 60 to 75 in good health and CMV-seropositive. Both conserved end residues are part of each CDR3. The D gene is left open where the match is weak. Clone size is not always given. Where it is, it says once, few, many or a class for expanded clones.

V	size	D	J	DNA	CDR3
TRBV6-5	few	TRBD2	TRBJ2-3	TGTGCCAGCAGTTTTGCTAGCGGGGTCACAGATACGCAGTATTTT	CASSFASGVTDTQYF
TRBV7-2	NA	TRBD1	TRBJ2-5	TGTGCCAGCAGCTTAGGAGGGGGCCTGGAGACCCAGTACTTC	CASSLGGGLETQYF
TRBV13	NA	TRBD2	TRBJ2-7	TGTTCCTCACTAGCGGGAGGAAGGGAGCAGTACTTC	CSSLAGGREQYF
TRBV28	few	TRBD1	TRBJ1-1	TGTGCCAGCAGCCGGCGGGACAGTATCACTGAAGCTTTCTTT	CASSRRDSITEAFF
TRBV15	NA	NA	TRBJ2-1	TGTGCCACCAGCAGAGATAGCGGAACCTACAATGAGCAGTTCTTC	CATSRDSGTYNEQFF
TRBV25-1	few	TRBD2	TRBJ2-2	TGTGCCAGCAGTGGGAGCGGGAGGGCCTTGAACACCGGGGAGCTGTTTTTT	CASSGSGRALNTGELFF
TRBV14	NA	TRBD1	TRBJ2-1	TGTGCCAGCAGGCGACAGGGATACAATGAGCAGTTCTTC	CASRRQGYNEQFF
TRBV25-1	NA	TRBD1	TRBJ1-3	TGTGCCAGCTGGGGACAGGGATACCCTGGAAACACCATATATTTT	CASWGQGYPGNTIYF
TRBV10-3	NA	TRBD2	TRBJ2-1	TGTGCCACAGGACTAGCGGGAGGGGACAATGAGCAGTTCTTC	CATGLAGGDNEQFF
TRBV12-5	once	NA	TRBJ2-2	TGTGCTAGTGGCAATTCAGAGACTCCAAACGGGGAGCTGTTTTTT	CASGNSETPNGELFF